This is a list of T cell receptor beta chains from one sample in a study of identical twins. Via MiXCR, TCRdb re-called the 5' RACE reads, giving one row per CDR3 protein. The sample holds a few hundred thousand distinct CDR3 sequences, about 18% seen once. Sequences were obtained from naive T cells sorted from blood. These receptors were taken from a man aged 50 to 60 in good health. Both conserved end residues are part of each CDR3. The order of the fields is CDR3 protein, CDR3 DNA, D gene, clone size, J gene, V gene. The D gene is left open where the match is weak. Clone size is shown for a subset of rows, as once, few, many or a class of expanded clone.

CDR3aa: CASSPGQTTNTEAFF; CDR3nt: TGCGCCAGCAGTCCGGGACAGACGACGAACACTGAAGCTTTCTTT; d_gene: TRBD1; abundance: few; j_gene: TRBJ1-1; v_gene: TRBV5-1
CDR3aa: CSGKTLAGSLYEQYF; CDR3nt: TGCAGTGGAAAGACCCTAGCGGGTTCCCTCTACGAGCAGTACTTC; d_gene: TRBD2; abundance: NA; j_gene: TRBJ2-7; v_gene: TRBV20-1
CDR3aa: CSASGDSLYSYGYTF; CDR3nt: TGCAGTGCTAGTGGTGACAGCCTGTATAGCTATGGCTACACCTTC; d_gene: NA; abundance: many; j_gene: TRBJ1-2; v_gene: TRBV20-1
CDR3aa: CSVPRWGVLHSPLHF; CDR3nt: TGCAGTGTCCCACGGTGGGGGGTACTCCATTCACCCCTCCACTTT; d_gene: NA; abundance: few; j_gene: TRBJ1-6; v_gene: TRBV20-1
CDR3aa: CASSPGQDGELFF; CDR3nt: TGTGCCAGCAGTCCAGGACAGGACGGGGAGCTGTTTTTT; d_gene: TRBD1; abundance: many; j_gene: TRBJ2-2; v_gene: TRBV5-6
CDR3aa: CASSQDVPPVPGANVLTF; CDR3nt: TGTGCCAGCAGCCAAGATGTCCCCCCGGTACCTGGGGCCAACGTCCTGACTTTC; d_gene: NA; abundance: few; j_gene: TRBJ2-6; v_gene: TRBV4-2
CDR3aa: CASSVTGTGWSNEQFF; CDR3nt: TGTGCCAGCAGCGTCACCGGGACAGGGTGGAGCAATGAGCAGTTCTTC; d_gene: TRBD1; abundance: NA; j_gene: TRBJ2-1; v_gene: TRBV7-2
CDR3aa: CASSMQLGTGITGELFF; CDR3nt: TGCGCCAGCAGCATGCAACTTGGGACAGGAATCACCGGGGAGCTGTTTTTT; d_gene: TRBD1; abundance: NA; j_gene: TRBJ2-2; v_gene: TRBV5-1
CDR3aa: CSVVSGNTEAFF; CDR3nt: TGCAGCGTTGTATCCGGGAACACTGAAGCTTTCTTT; d_gene: NA; abundance: NA; j_gene: TRBJ1-1; v_gene: TRBV29-1
CDR3aa: CASRLDSTDTQYF; CDR3nt: TGCGCCAGCAGATTAGACAGCACAGATACGCAGTATTTT; d_gene: NA; abundance: few; j_gene: TRBJ2-3; v_gene: TRBV5-1
CDR3aa: CSVIHVYEQYF; CDR3nt: TGCAGCGTGATCCACGTCTACGAGCAGTACTTC; d_gene: NA; abundance: few; j_gene: TRBJ2-7; v_gene: TRBV29-1
CDR3aa: CASSEALSQGETQYF; CDR3nt: TGTGCCAGCAGTGAAGCGCTTTCGCAGGGAGAGACCCAGTACTTC; d_gene: NA; abundance: many; j_gene: TRBJ2-5; v_gene: TRBV2
CDR3aa: CASSQGLAVLWDTQYF; CDR3nt: TGCGCCAGCAGCCAGGGACTAGCGGTGCTATGGGATACGCAGTATTTT; d_gene: TRBD2; abundance: NA; j_gene: TRBJ2-3; v_gene: TRBV4-3
CDR3aa: CASSQALIRTSGMFQETQYF; CDR3nt: TGTGCCAGCAGCCAAGCCCTAATCCGGACTAGCGGGATGTTTCAAGAGACCCAGTACTTC; d_gene: TRBD2; abundance: NA; j_gene: TRBJ2-5; v_gene: TRBV3-1
CDR3aa: CASSLTGQRNTIYF; CDR3nt: TGTGCCAGCAGCCTAACAGGGCAGAGAAACACCATATATTTT; d_gene: NA; abundance: NA; j_gene: TRBJ1-3; v_gene: TRBV6-1
CDR3aa: CASIRDSNEKLFF; CDR3nt: TGTGCCAGCATCCGCGACAGCAATGAAAAACTGTTTTTT; d_gene: NA; abundance: many; j_gene: TRBJ1-4; v_gene: TRBV12-3/TRBV12-4
CDR3aa: CASSTGPEQFF; CDR3nt: TGTGCCAGCAGTACAGGCCCAGAGCAGTTCTTC; d_gene: NA; abundance: few; j_gene: TRBJ2-1; v_gene: TRBV7-9
CDR3aa: CASSQVGEFANTGELFF; CDR3nt: TGCGCCAGCAGCCAAGTAGGGGAGTTCGCGAACACCGGGGAGCTGTTTTTT; d_gene: NA; abundance: few; j_gene: TRBJ2-2; v_gene: TRBV4-3
CDR3aa: CASSLPGQGTDTQYF; CDR3nt: TGTGCCAGCAGCCTACCGGGACAAGGCACAGATACGCAGTATTTT; d_gene: NA; abundance: NA; j_gene: TRBJ2-3; v_gene: TRBV7-6
CDR3aa: CASSPGLVQNSPLHF; CDR3nt: TGTGCCAGCAGCCCAGGACTGGTTCAGAATTCACCCCTCCACTTT; d_gene: NA; abundance: many; j_gene: TRBJ1-6; v_gene: TRBV4-2
CDR3aa: CASSRDRGGETQYF; CDR3nt: TGTGCCAGCAGTCGAGACAGGGGCGGGGAGACCCAGTACTTC; d_gene: TRBD1; abundance: many; j_gene: TRBJ2-5; v_gene: TRBV7-8
CDR3aa: CASSVDPAAYNEQFF; CDR3nt: TGTGCCAGCAGTGTCGACCCAGCAGCCTACAATGAGCAGTTCTTC; d_gene: NA; abundance: many; j_gene: TRBJ2-1; v_gene: TRBV2
CDR3aa: CSARNYRGGNEQFF; CDR3nt: TGCAGTGCTAGAAATTACAGGGGCGGGAATGAGCAGTTCTTC; d_gene: TRBD1; abundance: NA; j_gene: TRBJ2-1; v_gene: TRBV20-1
CDR3aa: CASSLGAVNEQFF; CDR3nt: TGTGCCAGCAGTTTGGGAGCGGTAAATGAGCAGTTCTTC; d_gene: NA; abundance: NA; j_gene: TRBJ2-1; v_gene: TRBV12-3/TRBV12-4
CDR3aa: CASNTGISYEQYF; CDR3nt: TGTGCCAGCAATACAGGGATCAGCTACGAGCAGTACTTC; d_gene: NA; abundance: NA; j_gene: TRBJ2-7; v_gene: TRBV7-2
CDR3aa: CASSYEGASQPQHF; CDR3nt: TGTGCCAGCAGTTACGAAGGGGCGAGTCAGCCCCAGCATTTT; d_gene: NA; abundance: few; j_gene: TRBJ1-5; v_gene: TRBV6-5
CDR3aa: CSAGLSSGSTDEQFF; CDR3nt: TGCAGCGCCGGACTCTCTAGCGGGAGCACAGATGAGCAGTTCTTC; d_gene: TRBD2; abundance: many; j_gene: TRBJ2-1; v_gene: TRBV29-1
CDR3aa: CAISVYQGGNTGELFF; CDR3nt: TGTGCCATCAGTGTTTACCAGGGGGGAAACACCGGGGAGCTGTTTTTT; d_gene: NA; abundance: many; j_gene: TRBJ2-2; v_gene: TRBV10-3
CDR3aa: CASSFAGTSGTDTQYF; CDR3nt: TGTGCCAGCAGCTTCGCCGGGACTAGCGGCACAGATACGCAGTATTTT; d_gene: TRBD2; abundance: few; j_gene: TRBJ2-3; v_gene: TRBV5-5
CDR3aa: CASSGGTRYNEQFF; CDR3nt: TGTGCCAGCAGTGGGGGGACTAGGTACAATGAGCAGTTCTTC; d_gene: TRBD2; abundance: many; j_gene: TRBJ2-1; v_gene: TRBV2
CDR3aa: CSATRGDHTDTQYF; CDR3nt: TGCAGTGCTACACGGGGGGACCACACAGATACGCAGTATTTT; d_gene: TRBD2; abundance: NA; j_gene: TRBJ2-3; v_gene: TRBV20-1
CDR3aa: CSARDLRGNYNEQFF; CDR3nt: TGCAGTGCTAGAGATTTGCGGGGAAACTACAATGAGCAGTTCTTC; d_gene: NA; abundance: NA; j_gene: TRBJ2-1; v_gene: TRBV20-1
CDR3aa: CASSRQLAGAGAQFF; CDR3nt: TGCGCCAGCAGCCGCCAACTAGCGGGGGCTGGGGCTCAGTTCTTC; d_gene: TRBD2; abundance: few; j_gene: TRBJ2-1; v_gene: TRBV4-3
CDR3aa: CSAEGTGAEHSFTDTQYF; CDR3nt: TGCAGCGCCGAAGGGACAGGGGCAGAGCATTCATTCACAGATACGCAGTATTTT; d_gene: TRBD1; abundance: NA; j_gene: TRBJ2-3; v_gene: TRBV29-1
CDR3aa: CASSLGIQGNGYTF; CDR3nt: TGTGCCAGCAGTTTAGGTATACAGGGGAATGGCTACACCTTC; d_gene: TRBD1; abundance: NA; j_gene: TRBJ1-2; v_gene: TRBV12-3/TRBV12-4
CDR3aa: CASSQDPIRQNPTAYNEQFF; CDR3nt: TGCGCCAGCAGCCAAGATCCTATTCGACAGAATCCAACGGCCTACAATGAGCAGTTCTTC; d_gene: NA; abundance: few; j_gene: TRBJ2-1; v_gene: TRBV4-3
CDR3aa: CASSLKRQESYTGELFF; CDR3nt: TGTGCCAGCAGCCTTAAAAGACAGGAGAGCTACACCGGGGAGCTGTTTTTT; d_gene: NA; abundance: NA; j_gene: TRBJ2-2; v_gene: TRBV5-5
CDR3aa: CASSLDRRQGYEQYF; CDR3nt: TGTGCCAGCAGCTTAGATCGCCGACAGGGTTACGAGCAGTACTTC; d_gene: TRBD1; abundance: NA; j_gene: TRBJ2-7; v_gene: TRBV11-2
CDR3aa: CASSLAGSMNTEAFF; CDR3nt: TGTGCCAGCAGCTTAGCAGGCAGTATGAACACTGAAGCTTTCTTT; d_gene: NA; abundance: NA; j_gene: TRBJ1-1; v_gene: TRBV7-8
CDR3aa: CASSPRRLSSYEQYF; CDR3nt: TGTGCCAGCAGCCCCCGAAGGCTGAGCTCCTACGAGCAGTACTTC; d_gene: NA; abundance: NA; j_gene: TRBJ2-7; v_gene: TRBV7-8
CDR3aa: CASSPRSGNEQFF; CDR3nt: TGTGCCAGCAGCCCCAGGTCTGGAAATGAGCAGTTCTTC; d_gene: NA; abundance: NA; j_gene: TRBJ2-1; v_gene: TRBV5-6
CDR3aa: CASSQDVAWRGSEQYF; CDR3nt: TGCGCCAGCAGCCAAGATGTAGCGTGGCGGGGGAGCGAGCAGTACTTC; d_gene: TRBD2; abundance: few; j_gene: TRBJ2-7; v_gene: TRBV4-1